This TCR beta chain was sequenced during a study of cytomegalovirus exposure and HLA in healthy donors. The wider study: Assignment to the Caucasian-associated ancestry cluster applied to approximately 79% of the approximately 390 genotyped donors.

Whole-study findings and limits: 150 to 200 TCR beta chains were listed as cytomegalovirus-associated.

The CDR3 runs to 15 residues. CDR1 and CDR2 (germline): SGDLS, YYNGEE. V was pared by 3 bases and J by 4 bases, with 8 bases of the junction left unmatched. The primer mix had 60 Vbeta and 13 Jbeta primers. Assay: immunoSEQ multiplex PCR; the TCRdb copy retains only in-frame clones and omits some. Among about 150,000 clones listed, around 9.7% were seen once. This clone has just a few counts. The target antigen is unknown. Sequenced: PBMCs. The TCR comes from a man aged 45-65 years in good health and CMV-seronegative. The rearrangement links TRBV9 to TRBJ1-1; TRBD1 matches at 8 bases. The CDR3 DNA follows: TGTGCCAGCAGCGGAACACAGGGGGGAACCACTGAAGCTTTCTTT. Protein sequence: CASSGTQGGTTEAFF.